The rows below give T cell receptor beta chains drawn from one sample of a study of patients and donors after allogeneic stem cell transplantation. TCRdb used MiXCR to reprocess the RT-PCR reads, holding one entry per CDR3 protein. The sample contains hundreds of thousands of distinct CDR3 sequences, approximately 16% of which appear only once. Sequenced sample: blood, either unsorted or a sorted T cell fraction (not recorded which). All receptors come from a human donor who was either an allogeneic HSCT recipient or a stem cell or donor lymphocyte infusion donor (not recorded which). It is not recorded whose cells these are; they may come from a transplant donor. The CDR3 runs from the conserved cysteine through the conserved F or W. Fields, in order: clone size, J gene, V gene, CDR3 protein. Part of the rows lack a size; the others show once, few, many or a class for expanded clones.

size: few; J: TRBJ2-5; V: TRBV20-1; CDR3: CSAREVDSLGRKGTQYF
size: few; J: TRBJ1-3; V: TRBV18; CDR3: CASSPPGGNTIYF
size: .; J: TRBJ1-3; V: TRBV2; CDR3: CASRLRDRLSGNTIYF
size: .; J: TRBJ2-1; V: TRBV19; CDR3: CASGTSGRSAYNEQFF
size: .; J: TRBJ2-7; V: TRBV6-5; CDR3: CASSYRGLAAPYEQYF
size: few; J: TRBJ2-2; V: TRBV9; CDR3: CASSLGGGELFF
size: .; J: TRBJ2-5; V: TRBV4-2; CDR3: CASSQEGSGRAKTQYF
size: .; J: TRBJ2-5; V: TRBV5-1; CDR3: CASSIGQGEETQYF
size: few; J: TRBJ2-3; V: TRBV18; CDR3: CASSPPAGVAPDTQYF
size: many; J: TRBJ2-2; V: TRBV21-1; CDR3: CASRTKGAGELFF
size: .; J: TRBJ2-7; V: TRBV12-3/TRBV12-4; CDR3: CASSSVHEQYF
size: many; J: TRBJ1-1; V: TRBV7-8; CDR3: CASSSTRQGPTEAFF
size: many; J: TRBJ1-2; V: TRBV4-3; CDR3: CASSQDLEVYGYTF
size: many; J: TRBJ1-5; V: TRBV24-1; CDR3: CATSANRAQPQHF
size: few; J: TRBJ1-2; V: TRBV5-6; CDR3: CASSLKNRVAGYTF
size: .; J: TRBJ2-7; V: TRBV11-1; CDR3: CASSLLPVRGVDEQYF
size: few; J: TRBJ2-3; V: TRBV20-1; CDR3: CSAQGGMDTQYF
size: few; J: TRBJ1-4; V: TRBV5-6; CDR3: CASSLMKRTGNEKLFF
size: .; J: TRBJ2-7; V: TRBV25-1; CDR3: CASSEGQGRTYEQYF
size: .; J: TRBJ2-1; V: TRBV6-5; CDR3: CASSYGGGINEQFF
size: .; J: TRBJ1-3; V: TRBV20-1; CDR3: CSARVQGSGNTIYF
size: few; J: TRBJ2-3; V: TRBV5-4; CDR3: CASSLGTSDTQYF
size: .; J: TRBJ1-1; V: TRBV7-2; CDR3: CASSLEVGFPGAFF
size: .; J: TRBJ2-3; V: TRBV4-1; CDR3: CASSQELAGADTQYF
size: .; J: TRBJ2-3; V: TRBV7-9; CDR3: CASSRRDSSDTQYF
size: few; J: TRBJ2-2; V: TRBV4-2; CDR3: CASSQGDRGNTGELFF
size: .; J: TRBJ1-2; V: TRBV20-1; CDR3: CSALPSGRGKGYTF
size: few; J: TRBJ2-3; V: TRBV4-1; CDR3: CASSQGRRVSTDTQYF
size: few; J: TRBJ1-1; V: TRBV12-3/TRBV12-4; CDR3: CASTWEANTEAFF
size: few; J: TRBJ2-1; V: TRBV2; CDR3: CASTELAGGYNEQFF
size: many; J: TRBJ2-3; V: TRBV12-3/TRBV12-4; CDR3: CASSFSGTDTQYF
size: .; J: TRBJ1-2; V: TRBV25-1; CDR3: CASSLGQGHNGYTF
size: few; J: TRBJ2-1; V: TRBV12-3/TRBV12-4; CDR3: CAVPGVAGLSSSYNEQFF
size: few; J: TRBJ1-1; V: TRBV5-1; CDR3: CASSNRTGGNTEAFF
size: .; J: TRBJ2-5; V: TRBV12-3/TRBV12-4; CDR3: CASSSTSGGETQYF
size: .; J: TRBJ2-7; V: TRBV13; CDR3: CASSFSGQAYEQYF
size: .; J: TRBJ2-7; V: TRBV7-2; CDR3: CASSTERELNEQYF
size: .; J: TRBJ2-1; V: TRBV12-3/TRBV12-4; CDR3: CASSPGSSSYNEQFF